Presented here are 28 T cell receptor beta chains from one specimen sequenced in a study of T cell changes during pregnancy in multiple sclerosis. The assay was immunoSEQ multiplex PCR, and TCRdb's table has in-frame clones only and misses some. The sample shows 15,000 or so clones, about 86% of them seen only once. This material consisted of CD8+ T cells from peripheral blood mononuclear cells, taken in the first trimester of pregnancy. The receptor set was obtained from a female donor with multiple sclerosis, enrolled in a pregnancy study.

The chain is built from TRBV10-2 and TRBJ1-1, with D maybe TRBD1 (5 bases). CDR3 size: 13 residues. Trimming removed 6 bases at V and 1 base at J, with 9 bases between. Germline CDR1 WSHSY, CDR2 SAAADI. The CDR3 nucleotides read TGCGCCAGCAGAGAAACAGGGAACACTGAAGCTTTCTTT. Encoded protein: CASRETGNTEAFF.

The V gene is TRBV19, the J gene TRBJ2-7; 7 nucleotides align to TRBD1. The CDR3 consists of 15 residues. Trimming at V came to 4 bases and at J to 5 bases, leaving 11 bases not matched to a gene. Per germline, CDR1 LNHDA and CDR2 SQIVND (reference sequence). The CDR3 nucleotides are TGTGCCAGTAGTACATCTCGGGACAGTTCCGACGAGCAGTACTTC. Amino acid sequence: CASSTSRDSSDEQYF.

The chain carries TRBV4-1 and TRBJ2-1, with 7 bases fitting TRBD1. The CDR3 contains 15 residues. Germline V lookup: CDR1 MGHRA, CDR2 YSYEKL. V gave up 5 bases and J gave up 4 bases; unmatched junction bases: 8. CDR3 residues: CASSFPGQSYNEQFF. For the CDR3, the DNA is TGCGCCAGCAGCTTCCCGGGACAGAGTTACAATGAGCAGTTCTTC.

CDR3 coding DNA: TGTGCCACCAGCAGAGTAGTAGCTAAACCTAATGAAAAACTGTTTTTT. Encoded protein: CATSRVVAKPNEKLFF. This chain uses TRBV15 with TRBJ1-4, with D hard to call. V was clipped by 1 base and J by 3 bases, with 12 bases between them. The CDR3 loop spans 16 amino acids. CDR1 and CDR2 (germline): LNHNV, YYDKDF (reference sequence).

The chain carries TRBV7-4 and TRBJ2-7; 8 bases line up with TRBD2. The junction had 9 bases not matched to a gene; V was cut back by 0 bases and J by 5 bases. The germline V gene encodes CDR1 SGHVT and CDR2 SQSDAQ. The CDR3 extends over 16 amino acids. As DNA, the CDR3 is TGTGCCAGCAGCTTAGCACTAGCGGATCGCCCCCACGAGCAGTACTTC. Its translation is CASSLALADRPHEQYF.

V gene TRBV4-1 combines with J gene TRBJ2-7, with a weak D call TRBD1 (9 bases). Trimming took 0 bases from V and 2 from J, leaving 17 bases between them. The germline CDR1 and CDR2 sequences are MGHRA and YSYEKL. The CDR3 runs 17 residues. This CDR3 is CASSQDGGGTGTYEQYF. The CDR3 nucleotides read TGCGCCAGCAGCCAAGACGGGGGGGGGACAGGGACCTACGAGCAGTACTTC.

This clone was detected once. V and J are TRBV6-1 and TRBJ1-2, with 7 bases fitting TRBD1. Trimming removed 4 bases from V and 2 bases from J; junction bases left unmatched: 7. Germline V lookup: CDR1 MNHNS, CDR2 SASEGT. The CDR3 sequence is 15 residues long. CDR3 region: CASSGGTVINYGYTF. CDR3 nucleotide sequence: TGTGCCAGCAGTGGTGGGACAGTGATAAACTATGGCTACACCTTC.

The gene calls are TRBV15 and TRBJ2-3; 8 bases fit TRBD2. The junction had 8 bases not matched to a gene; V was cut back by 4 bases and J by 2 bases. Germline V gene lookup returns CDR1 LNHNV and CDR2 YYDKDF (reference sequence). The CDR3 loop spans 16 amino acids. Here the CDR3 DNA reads TGTGCCACCAGCACTCGAGCGGGGGCCCCCACAGATACGCAGTATTTT. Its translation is CATSTRAGAPTDTQYF.

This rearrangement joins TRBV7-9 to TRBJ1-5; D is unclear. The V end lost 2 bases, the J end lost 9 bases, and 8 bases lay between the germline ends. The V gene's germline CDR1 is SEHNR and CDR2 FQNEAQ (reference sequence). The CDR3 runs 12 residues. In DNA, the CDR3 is TGTGCCAGCAGCTTATCCCACAGGCCCCAGCATTTT. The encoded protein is CASSLSHRPQHF. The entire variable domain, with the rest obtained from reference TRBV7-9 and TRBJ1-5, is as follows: DTGVSQNPRHKITKRGQNVTFRCDPISEHNRLYWYRQTLGQGPEFLTYFQNEAQLEKSRLLSDRFSAERPKGSFSTLEIQRTEQGDSAMYLCASSLSHRPQHFGDGTRLSIL.

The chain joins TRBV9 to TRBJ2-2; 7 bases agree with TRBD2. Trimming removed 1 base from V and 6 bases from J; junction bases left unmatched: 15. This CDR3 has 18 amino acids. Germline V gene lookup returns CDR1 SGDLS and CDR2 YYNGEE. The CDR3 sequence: CASSVPSGGPLLAGELFF. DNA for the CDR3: TGTGCCAGCAGCGTACCGTCGGGGGGACCCCTATTGGCCGGGGAGCTGTTTTTT. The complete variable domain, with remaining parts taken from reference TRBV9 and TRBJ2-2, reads DSGVTQTPKHLITATGQRVTLRCSPRSGDLSVYWYQQSLDQGLQFLIQYYNGEERAKGNILERFSAQQFPDLHSELNLSSLELGDSALYFCASSVPSGGPLLAGELFFGEGSRLTVL.

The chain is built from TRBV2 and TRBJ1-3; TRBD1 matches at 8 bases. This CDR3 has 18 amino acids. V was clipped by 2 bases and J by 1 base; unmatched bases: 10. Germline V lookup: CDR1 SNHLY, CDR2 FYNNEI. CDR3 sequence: CASSEPRQGWASGNTIYF. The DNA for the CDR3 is TGTGCCAGCAGTGAACCCAGACAGGGGTGGGCTTCTGGAAACACCATATATTTT.

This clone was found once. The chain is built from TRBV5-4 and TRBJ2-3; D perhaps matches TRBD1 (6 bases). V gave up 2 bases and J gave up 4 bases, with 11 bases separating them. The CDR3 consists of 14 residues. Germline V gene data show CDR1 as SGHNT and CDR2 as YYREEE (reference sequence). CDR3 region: CASSFYRVPDTQYF. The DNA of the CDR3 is TGTGCCAGCAGCTTCTACAGGGTTCCAGATACGCAGTATTTT.

The CDR3, as DNA: TGTGCCAGCAGCACAACCCGGGGAGATGAAAAACTGTTTTTT. This sequence encodes CASSTTRGDEKLFF. The V and J genes are TRBV7-8 and TRBJ1-4; D is ambiguous. The V gene lost 5 bases and the J gene lost 6 bases, with 13 bases spanning the gap. This CDR3 is 14 amino acids long. Germline V gene sequence: CDR1 SGHVS, CDR2 FQNEAQ.

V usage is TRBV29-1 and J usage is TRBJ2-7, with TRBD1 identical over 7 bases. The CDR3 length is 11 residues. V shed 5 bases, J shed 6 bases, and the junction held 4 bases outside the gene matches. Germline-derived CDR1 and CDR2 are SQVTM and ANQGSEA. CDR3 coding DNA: TGCAGCGTTAACAGGGGACGCGAGCAGTACTTC. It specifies CSVNRGREQYF.

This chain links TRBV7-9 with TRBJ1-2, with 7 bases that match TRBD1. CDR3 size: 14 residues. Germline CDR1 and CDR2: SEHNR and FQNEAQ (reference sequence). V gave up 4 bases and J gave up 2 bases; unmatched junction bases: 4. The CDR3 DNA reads TGTGCCAGCAGCTCCGGGACAGAAAACTATGGCTACACCTTC. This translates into CASSSGTENYGYTF.

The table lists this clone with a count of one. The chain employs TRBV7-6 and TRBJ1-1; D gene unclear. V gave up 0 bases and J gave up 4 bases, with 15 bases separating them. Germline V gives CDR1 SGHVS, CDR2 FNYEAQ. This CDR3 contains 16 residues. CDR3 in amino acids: CASSLAPGVVSTEAFF. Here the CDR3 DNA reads TGTGCCAGCAGCTTAGCCCCCGGGGTAGTGAGCACTGAAGCTTTCTTT. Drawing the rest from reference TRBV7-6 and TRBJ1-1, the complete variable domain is GAGVSQSPRYKVTKRGQDVALRCDPISGHVSLYWYRQALGQGPEFLTYFNYEAQQDKSGLPNDRFSAERPEGSISTLTIQRTEQRDSAMYRCASSLAPGVVSTEAFFGQGTRLTVV.

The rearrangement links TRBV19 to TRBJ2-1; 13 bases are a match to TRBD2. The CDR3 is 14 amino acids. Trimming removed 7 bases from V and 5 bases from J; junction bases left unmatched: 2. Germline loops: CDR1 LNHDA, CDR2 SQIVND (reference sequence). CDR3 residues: CASTGLAGDNEQFF. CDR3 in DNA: TGTGCCAGTACCGGACTAGCGGGAGACAATGAGCAGTTCTTC.

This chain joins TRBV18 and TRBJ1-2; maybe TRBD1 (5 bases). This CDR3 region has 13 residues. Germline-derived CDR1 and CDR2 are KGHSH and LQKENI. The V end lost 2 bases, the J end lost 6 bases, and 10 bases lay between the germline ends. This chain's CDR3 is CASSPTRVNGYTF. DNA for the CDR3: TGTGCCAGCTCACCAACCAGGGTAAATGGCTACACCTTC.

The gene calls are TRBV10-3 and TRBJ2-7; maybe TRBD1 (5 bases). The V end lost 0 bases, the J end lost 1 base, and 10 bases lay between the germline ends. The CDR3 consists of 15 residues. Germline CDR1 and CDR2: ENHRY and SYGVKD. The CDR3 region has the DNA TGTGCCATCAGTGAGTCTGCGGACATATCCTACGAGCAGTACTTC. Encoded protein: CAISESADISYEQYF.

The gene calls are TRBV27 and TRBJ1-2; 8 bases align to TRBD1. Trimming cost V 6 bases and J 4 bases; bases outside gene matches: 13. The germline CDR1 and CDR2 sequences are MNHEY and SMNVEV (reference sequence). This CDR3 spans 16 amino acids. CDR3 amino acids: CASSPEDRAHLYGYTF. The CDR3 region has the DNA TGTGCCAGCAGCCCCGAGGACAGGGCGCATCTCTATGGCTACACCTTC.

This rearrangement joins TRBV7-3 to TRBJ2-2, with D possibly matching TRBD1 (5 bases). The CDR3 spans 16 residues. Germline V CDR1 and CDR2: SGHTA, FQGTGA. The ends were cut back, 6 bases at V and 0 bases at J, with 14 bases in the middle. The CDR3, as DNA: TGTGCCAGCAGAGGGGCAGGGTCCGCGAACACCGGGGAGCTGTTTTTT. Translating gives CASRGAGSANTGELFF.

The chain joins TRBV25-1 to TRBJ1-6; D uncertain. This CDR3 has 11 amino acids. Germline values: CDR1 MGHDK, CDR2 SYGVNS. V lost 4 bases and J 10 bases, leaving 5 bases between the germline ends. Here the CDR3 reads CASSGGSPLHF. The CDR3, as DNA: TGTGCCAGCAGTGGAGGCTCACCCCTCCACTTT.

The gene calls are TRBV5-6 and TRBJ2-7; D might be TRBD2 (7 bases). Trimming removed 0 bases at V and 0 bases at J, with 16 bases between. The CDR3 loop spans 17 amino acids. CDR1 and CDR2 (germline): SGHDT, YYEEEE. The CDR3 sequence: CASSLEGGGDVSYEQYF. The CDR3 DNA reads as TGTGCCAGCAGCTTGGAGGGGGGAGGGGATGTCTCCTACGAGCAGTACTTC.

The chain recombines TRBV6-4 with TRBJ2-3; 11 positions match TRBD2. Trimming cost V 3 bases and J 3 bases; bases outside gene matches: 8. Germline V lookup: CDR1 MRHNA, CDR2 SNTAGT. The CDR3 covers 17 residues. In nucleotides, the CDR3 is TGTGCCAGCAGTGATCTCCGTAGCGGGGGGGCGACAGATACGCAGTATTTT. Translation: CASSDLRSGGATDTQYF.

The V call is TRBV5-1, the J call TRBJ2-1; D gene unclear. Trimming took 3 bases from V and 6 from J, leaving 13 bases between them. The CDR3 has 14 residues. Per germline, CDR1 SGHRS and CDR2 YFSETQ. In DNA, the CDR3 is TGCGCCAGCAGCTACCCTACTAACTCCAATGAGCAGTTCTTC. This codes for CASSYPTNSNEQFF.

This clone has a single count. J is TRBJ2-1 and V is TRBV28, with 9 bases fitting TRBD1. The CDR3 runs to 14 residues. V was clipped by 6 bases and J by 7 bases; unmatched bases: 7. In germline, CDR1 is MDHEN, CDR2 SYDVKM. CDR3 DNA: TGTGCCAGCAGCACGCACAGGGGGCGGAATGAGCAGTTCTTC. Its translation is CASSTHRGRNEQFF.

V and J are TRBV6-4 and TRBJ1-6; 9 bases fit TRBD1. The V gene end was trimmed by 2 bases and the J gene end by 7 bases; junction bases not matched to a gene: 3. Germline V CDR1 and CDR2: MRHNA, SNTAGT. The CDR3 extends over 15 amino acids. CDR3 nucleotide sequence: TGTGCCAGCAGTGACACCGGGACAGGGAATTCACCCCTCCACTTT. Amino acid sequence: CASSDTGTGNSPLHF.

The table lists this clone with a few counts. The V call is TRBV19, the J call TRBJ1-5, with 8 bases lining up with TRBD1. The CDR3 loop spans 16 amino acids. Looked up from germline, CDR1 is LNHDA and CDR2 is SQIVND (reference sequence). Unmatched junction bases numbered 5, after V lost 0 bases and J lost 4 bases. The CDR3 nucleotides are TGTGCCAGTAGTATAGACTCAGGGGGCAGGAATCAGCCCCAGCATTTT. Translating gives CASSIDSGGRNQPQHF.